The T cell receptor beta chain described here comes from a study of CD8 T cells in Susac syndrome (dated by TCRdb to between 2017 and 2020). Some background on the complete study: The study used repertoire sequencing to test whether antigen drove CD8+ T cell activation and differentiation in Susac syndrome. Clonality of the CD8+ T cell repertoire was compared between more than 10 healthy donors, approximately 14 Susac syndrome patients and 15 multiple sclerosis patients. Study-wide conclusions, independent of this receptor: The study acknowledged that relatively few individuals were included in the TCR sequencing and HLA analysis.

Peripheral blood CD8+ and CD4+ T cells from healthy donors, Susac syndrome patients and multiple sclerosis patients were profiled by high-throughput TCR beta sequencing. Multiple sclerosis controls were treatment-naive patients with stable or active relapsing-remitting disease fulfilling revised McDonald criteria. Bulk CD8+ and CD4+ T cells were purified magnetically by negative isolation, whereas CD8+ TEMRA cells were enriched by FACS. Blood was drawn into EDTA tubes, processed within 24 hours, and PBMCs were isolated by density gradient centrifugation. PBMCs intended for TCR sequencing were cryopreserved in liquid nitrogen and were subsequently thawed in a 37 degrees C water bath. The sorted or isolated CD4+, CD8+ and CD8+ TEMRA cells had a purity of 90% or higher. To note about this clonotype: Its antigen remains undetermined. No much larger clone exists at a distance of one base, and base qualities are not known.

The germline V gene yields SGHRS for CDR1 and YFSETQ for CDR2. Inclusive of the bounding cysteine and phenylalanine, the CDR3 is 13 residues long. Only the CDR3 part of the read is kept: 39 bases, read in frame from the first base. V gives up 4 bases and J gives up 1 base, and the segment between their germline ends measures 8 bases. RNA was extracted using the RNeasy kit, and about 0.5 to 1 ug of the RNA was reverse transcribed with random hexamers. The immunoSEQ multiplex PCR assay, covering 54 Vbeta and 13 Jbeta segments, was used to amplify TCR beta CDR3 regions. To correct PCR amplification bias, a synthetic template baseline was used for both primer optimization and computational correction. Processing in the source paper ran as follows. Reads were annotated to V, D and J genes according to IMGT and were analyzed with immunoSEQ Analyzer, with only productive sequences retained. To calculate clonality, Shannon entropy was normalized by log2 of the number of productive unique sequences and then subtracted from one. For each patient and control, public and private clones were evaluated within the 100 most prevalent clones. A clone was defined as Susac-specific if it was absent from the healthy and MS cohorts, from about a thousand published viral clones and from other ImmuneACCESS disease sequences. The raw public reads went through TCRdb reprocessing: fastp at Q25, MiXCR clone calling, in-frame beta chains kept. Records with the same CDR3 protein are collapsed into one entry carrying the most frequent genes and DNA. These V and J calls derive from TCRdb rather than the authors' analysis. Across this sample there are about 73,000 distinct CDR3 sequences, with around 96% seen only once. About 0.38% of the sample rests with the top ten.

The receptor comes from a human donor with multiple sclerosis. The V gene is TRBV5-1 and the J gene is TRBJ1-1, with the D gene uncertain. Sequencing used CD8+ T cells from PBMCs. The nucleotides read TGCGCCAGCAGCAGCCGGGCGAACACTGAAGCTTTCTTT. This encodes CASSSRANTEAFF.